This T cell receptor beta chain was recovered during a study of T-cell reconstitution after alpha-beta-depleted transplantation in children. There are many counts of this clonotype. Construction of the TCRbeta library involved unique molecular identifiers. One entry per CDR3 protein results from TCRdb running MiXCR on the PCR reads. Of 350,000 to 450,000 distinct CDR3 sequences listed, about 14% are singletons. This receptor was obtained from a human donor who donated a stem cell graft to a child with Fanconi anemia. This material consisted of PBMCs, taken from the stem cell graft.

CDR3 sequence reads: CASSLTGTDTQYF. The CDR3 coding sequence is TGTGCCAGCAGCTTAACGGGCACAGATACGCAGTATTTT. This chain joins TRBV5-6 and TRBJ2-3; D not resolved. This CDR3 contains 13 residues. The germline gives CDR1 SGHDT, CDR2 YYEEEE. Trimming took 2 bases from V and 1 from J, leaving 5 bases between them. Combining the CDR3 with reference TRBV5-6 and TRBJ2-3 gives the whole variable domain DAGVTQSPTHLIKTRGQQVTLRCSPKSGHDTVSWYQQALGQGPQFIFQYYEEEERQRGNFPDRFSGHQFPNYSSELNVNALLLGDSALYLCASSLTGTDTQYFGPGTRLTVL.